The entry below gives a single TCR beta chain sequence along with its context. The antigen remains unidentified. CDR3 length equals 15 residues. CDR1 DFQATT and CDR2 SNEGSKA come from the germline V gene (reference sequence). Trimming left V 0 bases short and J 2 bases short, with 12 bases between. This entry comes from a study of CD8 T cells in Susac syndrome. Study-wide points: The study's TCR sequencing and HLA analysis covered a relatively small number of individuals, and the study acknowledged this.

Isolation of CD8+ and CD4+ T cells was performed negatively, whereas enrichment of TEMRA cells was done by FACS. RNA was extracted with the RNeasy kit, and a quantity of roughly 0.5 to 1 ug was reverse transcribed using random hexamers. TCR beta CDR3 was amplified by immunoSEQ covering 54 Vbeta and 13 Jbeta. Each CDR3 protein is one row after TCRdb ran MiXCR on the immunoSEQ multiplex PCR reads. This table has about 430,000 distinct CDR3 sequences, approximately 89% appearing once. The sequenced sample consisted of CD8+ T cells from PBMCs. This chain uses TRBV20-1 with TRBJ2-3; D perhaps matches TRBD1 (5 bases). This clonotype was sampled from a human donor with multiple sclerosis. In nucleotides, the CDR3 is TGCAGTGCTAGAGATACAGGTTCACTCACAGATACGCAGTATTTT. Translated: CSARDTGSLTDTQYF.